One T cell receptor beta chain is described in this entry. CDR1 is SNHLY and CDR2 is FYNNEI in the germline V gene. There are 13 residues in the CDR3. Trimming pared 4 bases from V and 2 bases from J, leaving 7 bases between. The data were obtained in a study of shared clonotypes between healthy human individuals. Deep-level assay runs were performed. The data were produced by immunoSEQ multiplex PCR, yet TCRdb's version contains in-frame clones alone and is incomplete. The data contain more than 1.2 million clones, 98% to 99% of them singletons. This sequence originates from a young man in good health. Sequences were obtained from naive CD4+ T cells sorted from blood. Specified subset: CD45RA+ positively selected. The V gene is TRBV2, the J gene TRBJ2-3; either TRBD1 or TRBD2 may supply D (5 bases each). The DNA of the CDR3 is TGTGCCAGCAGTGCAGGGACCACAGATACGCAGTATTTT. This encodes CASSAGTTDTQYF.